This T cell receptor beta chain was found in a study of blood T cell repertoires in COVID-19. Overall study: Specimens from acute and convalescent COVID-19 originated in the United States, Italy and Spain. Nucleic acid was either cDNA or gDNA, and it came from T cells, B-cell-depleted T cells, or PBMCs.

The CDR3 extends over 16 amino acids. V shed 3 bases and J 7 bases; nucleotides not matched to a gene: 7. Germline CDR1 KGHDR, CDR2 SFDVKD. Those enrolled, adults aged roughly 18 to 100 years, came from about 24 US areas. TCRdb's table, derived via immunoSEQ multiplex PCR, lists solely in-frame clones and lacks some. In the table there are about 400,000 clones, around 90% of which are singletons. The V gene is TRBV24-1, the J gene TRBJ2-7; 14 nucleotides match TRBD2. This clonotype originated in a middle-aged woman with acute COVID-19. Material: PBMCs or T cells enriched from blood (not recorded which). Written as DNA, the CDR3 is TGTGCCACCAGTGATCGGACTAGCGGGGGGCCGGGGGAGCAGTACTTC. The encoded protein is CATSDRTSGGPGEQYF.